The 10 T cell receptor beta chains presented below share a single source sample, sequenced in a study of blood T cell repertoires in COVID-19. Only in-frame clones appear in the TCRdb table, and some are missing; sequencing was by immunoSEQ multiplex PCR. The sample holds about 290,000 clones, around 81% seen once. Sequencing input: peripheral blood. Source of these receptors: a woman aged 50 to 65 with active or convalescent COVID-19.

This clone came up once. The J gene is TRBJ2-7, the V gene TRBV5-6; 7 nucleotides match TRBD1. The trim removed 0 bases at V and 0 bases at J, leaving 0 bases unmatched. Germline-derived CDR1 and CDR2 are SGHDT and YYEEEE. CDR3 size: 14 residues. CDR3 loop: CASSLGDSSYEQYF. Written as DNA, the CDR3 is TGTGCCAGCAGCTTGGGGGACAGCTCCTACGAGCAGTACTTC.

The chain uses TRBV2 and TRBJ1-2; 10 bases align to TRBD1. This CDR3 has 15 residues. J was trimmed by 1 base and V by 6 bases; bases with no gene match: 5. Germline CDR1 is SNHLY and CDR2 is FYNNEI. Here the CDR3 reads CASRDRGQINYGYTF. CDR3 nucleotides: TGTGCCAGCAGAGACAGGGGGCAAATTAACTATGGCTACACCTTC.

The chain links TRBV7-2 to TRBJ2-3, with a tentative D call TRBD2 (6 bases). The CDR3 spans 13 residues. Between the trimmed V and J ends, which lost 5 bases and 3 bases, there was a span of 9 bases. Germline CDR1 and CDR2: SGHTA and FQGNSA. The DNA for the CDR3 is TGTGCCAGCAGCCCGGGAGAGACAGATACGCAGTATTTT. Encoded protein: CASSPGETDTQYF. The variable domain in full, with the rest retrieved from reference TRBV7-2 and TRBJ2-3, is GAGVSQSPSNKVTEKGKDVELRCDPISGHTALYWYRQSLGQGLEFLIYFQGNSAPDKSGLPSDRFSAERTGGSVSTLTIQRTQQEDSAVYLCASSPGETDTQYFGPGTRLTVL.

The rearrangement links TRBV27 to TRBJ1-5; 7 bases match TRBD1. Germline lookup yields CDR1 MNHEY and CDR2 SMNVEV (reference sequence). V gave up 5 bases and J gave up 0 bases; unmatched junction bases: 4. The CDR3 covers 15 residues. CDR3 coding DNA: TGTGCCAGCAGTCTACAGGGGTATAGCAATCAGCCCCAGCATTTT. It codes for CASSLQGYSNQPQHF.

This clone has just one count. The chain is built from TRBV27 and TRBJ1-4; no reliable D call. The CDR3 spans 18 residues. Germline assignment: CDR1 MNHEY and CDR2 SMNVEV (reference sequence). V lost 6 bases to trimming and J lost 1 base, with 21 bases between them. The CDR3: CASSSRRYQVITNEKLFF. CDR3 DNA: TGTGCCAGCAGCTCTCGCCGTTATCAGGTGATAACTAATGAAAAACTGTTTTTT. The full variable domain, with the rest looked up from reference TRBV27 and TRBJ1-4, is EAQVTQNPRYLITVTGKKLTVTCSQNMNHEYMSWYRQDPGLGLRQIYYSMNVEVTDKGDVPEGYKVSRKEKRNFPLILESPSPNQTSLYFCASSSRRYQVITNEKLFFGSGTQLSVL.

This rearrangement joins TRBV28 to TRBJ2-5; TRBD1 matches 9 bases. CDR3 size: 14 residues. J was trimmed by 4 bases and V by 3 bases; bases with no gene match: 3. Germline lookup yields CDR1 MDHEN and CDR2 SYDVKM. The CDR3 DNA is TGTGCCAGCAGTTTGTACAGGGGGCTAGAGACCCAGTACTTC. Protein product: CASSLYRGLETQYF.

CDR3 nucleotides: TGCGCCAGCAGCACCGGGCAGGGGGCCCCCTTAGCGCAGTATTTT. It translates to CASSTGQGAPLAQYF. The V gene is TRBV5-1, the J gene TRBJ2-3, with 8 bases aligning to TRBD1. Looked up from germline, CDR1 is SGHRS and CDR2 is YFSETQ. With 4 bases clipped from V and 10 bases from J, the junction kept 14 bases outside the gene matches. The CDR3 consists of 15 residues.

The chain is built from TRBV7-9 and TRBJ1-2; 8 nucleotides match TRBD1. There are 13 residues in the CDR3. Unmatched junction bases numbered 6, after V lost 5 bases and J lost 7 bases. The germline CDR1 and CDR2 sequences are SEHNR and FQNEAQ (reference sequence). CDR3 loop: CASSPGQGSGYTF. In DNA, the CDR3 is TGTGCCAGCAGCCCAGGACAGGGCTCTGGCTACACCTTC.

The CDR3 loop is CASSSRTGWDTGELFF. As DNA, the CDR3 is TGTGCCAGCAGCTCGCGGACAGGGTGGGACACCGGGGAGCTGTTTTTT. This chain joins TRBV5-4 and TRBJ2-2; 8 bases match TRBD1. The V gene's germline CDR1 is SGHNT and CDR2 YYREEE (reference sequence). Trimming at V came to 3 bases and at J to 3 bases, leaving 7 bases not matched to a gene. The CDR3 length is 16 residues. Combining the CDR3 with reference TRBV5-4 and TRBJ2-2 gives the whole variable domain ETGVTQSPTHLIKTRGQQVTLRCSSQSGHNTVSWYQQALGQGPQFIFQYYREEENGRGNFPPRFSGLQFPNYSSELNVNALELDDSALYLCASSSRTGWDTGELFFGEGSRLTVL.

The CDR3: CAWKREHGSGQQYF. CDR3 nucleotide sequence: TGTGCCTGGAAGCGGGAGCACGGGTCTGGACAGCAGTACTTC. The gene calls are TRBV30 and TRBJ2-7; 8 bases are a match to TRBD2. Germline CDR1 is GTSNPN and CDR2 is SVGIG (reference sequence). The CDR3 loop spans 14 amino acids. V lost 4 bases to trimming and J lost 8 bases; unmatched junction nucleotides: 13.